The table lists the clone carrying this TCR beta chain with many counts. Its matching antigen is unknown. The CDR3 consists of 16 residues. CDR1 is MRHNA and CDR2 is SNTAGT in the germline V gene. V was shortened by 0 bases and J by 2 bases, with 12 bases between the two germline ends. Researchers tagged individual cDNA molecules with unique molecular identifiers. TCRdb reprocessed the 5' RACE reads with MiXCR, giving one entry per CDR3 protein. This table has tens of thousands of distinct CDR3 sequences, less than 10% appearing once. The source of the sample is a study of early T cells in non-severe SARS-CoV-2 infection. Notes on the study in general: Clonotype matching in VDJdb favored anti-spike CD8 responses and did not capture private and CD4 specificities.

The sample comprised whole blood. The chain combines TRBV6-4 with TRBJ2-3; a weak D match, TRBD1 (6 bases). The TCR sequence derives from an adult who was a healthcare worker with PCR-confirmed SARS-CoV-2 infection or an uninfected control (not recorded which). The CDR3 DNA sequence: TGTGCCAGCAGTGACTCGGCAGGGGCGGTCACAGATACGCAGTATTTT. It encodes CASSDSAGAVTDTQYF.